This paragraph reports one T cell receptor (beta chain). These data come from a study of blood T cell repertoires in COVID-19. Study in general: PBMCs, B-cell-depleted T cells, or T cells provided the cDNA or gDNA that made up the material.

The V end lost 4 bases, the J end lost 0 bases, and 7 bases lay between the germline ends. Germline CDR1 is LGHNA and CDR2 is YSLEER. The CDR3 is 15 residues long. Per the authors' pipeline: Estimated nucleated cell counts came from reference gene primer amplification. The protocol was immunoSEQ multiplex PCR, while the TCRdb copy is restricted to in-frame clones and leaves out a portion. V, J and clone size were drawn from that table, and D and trimming were deduced from the DNA. The sample holds 87,000 or so clones; over 80% are singletons and the top ten take roughly 15%. Sequenced: peripheral blood. The gene calls are TRBV4-3 and TRBJ2-6; a possible D gene is TRBD2 (6 bases). The TCR was taken from a woman of 80 years or more with active or convalescent COVID-19. The CDR3 region has the DNA TGCGCCAGCAGCCCCGGGGGCTCTGGGGCCAACGTCCTGACTTTC. This translates into CASSPGGSGANVLTF.